The 13 T cell receptor beta chains presented below share a single source sample, sequenced in a study of blood T cell repertoires in COVID-19. The repertoire was sequenced with immunoSEQ multiplex PCR; TCRdb's copy has only in-frame clones and lacks some. Here the sample spans fewer than 70,000 clones, 60% to 85% being singletons. Input material: peripheral blood. The source of these receptors is a man aged 60 to 69 with acute or convalescent COVID-19.

The chain is built from TRBV4-1 and TRBJ2-5, with 8 bases matching TRBD2. CDR1 MGHRA and CDR2 YSYEKL come from the germline V gene. CDR3 length: 13 amino acids. V shed 0 bases, J shed 13 bases, and the junction held 7 bases outside the gene matches. Here the CDR3 reads CASSQDQAGGLYF. CDR3 coding DNA: TGCGCCAGCAGCCAAGATCAGGCGGGGGGCTTGTACTTC.

This clone was observed a few times. The chain carries TRBV6-5 and TRBJ1-5; 7 bases line up with TRBD1. Germline V gene data show CDR1 as MNHEY and CDR2 as SVGAGI. V was pared by 6 bases and J by 7 bases, with 9 bases of the junction left unmatched. CDR3 length equals 14 residues. The CDR3 DNA reads as TGTGCCAGCAGATCCGACAGGGCGGGACAGCCCCAGCATTTT. This translates into CASRSDRAGQPQHF.

The rearrangement links TRBV30 to TRBJ2-3, with a tentative D call TRBD2 (7 bases). With 3 bases removed from V and 4 bases from J, the gap between germline ends came to 11 bases. This CDR3 has 13 residues. From germline, CDR1 is GTSNPN and CDR2 SVGIG (reference sequence). The CDR3 reads CAWRWGGSDTQYF. CDR3 nucleotide sequence: TGTGCCTGGAGATGGGGGGGCTCAGATACGCAGTATTTT.

This sequence joins TRBV7-3 and TRBJ1-1, with 7 positions matching TRBD1. Germline V gene lookup returns CDR1 SGHTA and CDR2 FQGTGA. The CDR3 spans 11 residues. Germline trimming cut 5 bases from V and 6 bases from J; bases unmatched to any gene: 0. CDR3 nucleotides: TGTGCCAGCAGCCAGGGGGCTGAAGCTTTCTTT. Its translation: CASSQGAEAFF.

The chain links TRBV2 to TRBJ1-2, with 9 bases fitting TRBD1. Unmatched junction bases numbered 9, after V lost 2 bases and J lost 8 bases. Germline CDR1 is SNHLY and CDR2 is FYNNEI. This CDR3 has 15 residues. The CDR3 DNA sequence: TGTGCCAGCAGTGAATGGCGTCCGGACAGGGGAGGCTACACCTTC. Translating it yields CASSEWRPDRGGYTF.

The chain uses TRBV24-1 and TRBJ1-2; 11 bases fit TRBD1. The ends lost 3 bases at V and 8 bases at J; junction bases unmatched: 7. This CDR3 has 15 amino acids. Germline CDR1 and CDR2: KGHDR and SFDVKD. In DNA form, the CDR3 reads TGTGCCACCAGTGATCCTGGACAGGGGGCGCAAGGCTACACCTTC. It codes for CATSDPGQGAQGYTF.

This chain links TRBV28 with TRBJ2-3; TRBD1 aligns across 8 bases. Trimming cost V 5 bases and J 2 bases; bases outside gene matches: 6. The length of the CDR3 is 15 residues. Germline V gene sequence: CDR1 MDHEN, CDR2 SYDVKM. In DNA form, the CDR3 reads TGTGCCAGCAGTCCCGGGACAGGAGTCACAGATACGCAGTATTTT. This encodes CASSPGTGVTDTQYF.

The rearrangement uses TRBV7-6 and TRBJ2-2, with D possibly TRBD2 on 7 matching bases. The CDR3 has 15 residues. CDR1 is SGHVS and CDR2 is FNYEAQ in the germline V gene. Deletions cut 3 bases from V and 4 bases from J, with 12 bases between. The CDR3 here is CASSFGGRGTGELFF. The CDR3 nucleotides are TGTGCCAGCAGCTTCGGGGGGCGAGGCACCGGGGAGCTGTTTTTT.

The rearrangement joins TRBV5-1 to TRBJ2-1; unclear D gene. Germline values: CDR1 SGHRS, CDR2 YFSETQ. The CDR3 extends over 14 amino acids. V was clipped by 4 bases and J by 7 bases, with 15 bases between them. CDR3 DNA sequence: TGCGCCAGCAGCCCCCCCGGGTCCGGGAATGAGCAGTTCTTC. This encodes CASSPPGSGNEQFF.

The chain is built from TRBV5-1 and TRBJ1-5, with 7 bases lining up with TRBD1. Germline lookup yields CDR1 SGHRS and CDR2 YFSETQ. The CDR3 sequence is 13 residues long. The J segment lost 8 bases and the V segment lost 4 bases, leaving 6 bases of the junction unmatched. CDR3 sequence (DNA): TGCGCCAGCAGCAGAGGGGGCTTAGAGCCCCAGCATTTT. It translates to CASSRGGLEPQHF.

The chain links TRBV12-5 to TRBJ2-1, with 7 bases identical to TRBD1. This CDR3 region has 14 residues. The V segment lost 6 bases and the J segment 5 bases; nucleotides outside the gene matches: 7. Germline CDR1 LGHNT, CDR2 FRNRAP. DNA for the CDR3: TGTGCTAGTGGCCTCGGGACAGCCGACAATGAGCAGTTCTTC. Its protein product is CASGLGTADNEQFF.

V gene TRBV7-3 combines with J gene TRBJ1-1; D uncertain. CDR1 SGHTA and CDR2 FQGTGA come from the germline V gene. Trimming left V 1 base short and J 4 bases short, with 7 bases between. The CDR3 is made up of 13 amino acids. The CDR3 spells CASSLNGGTEAFF. The CDR3 DNA follows: TGTGCCAGCAGCTTAAACGGAGGCACTGAAGCTTTCTTT. The entire variable domain, with the rest obtained from reference TRBV7-3 and TRBJ1-1, is as follows: GAGVSQTPSNKVTEKGKYVELRCDPISGHTALYWYRQSLGQGPEFLIYFQGTGAADDSGLPNDRFFAVRPEGSVSTLKIQRTERGDSAVYLCASSLNGGTEAFFGQGTRLTVV.

CDR3 region: CASRSDRGGQPQHF. CDR3 in DNA: TGTGCCAGCAGGTCCGACAGGGGAGGGCAGCCCCAGCATTTT. The chain links TRBV6-5 to TRBJ1-5, with 8 bases lining up with TRBD1. The V gene end was trimmed by 6 bases and the J gene end by 7 bases; junction bases not matched to a gene: 8. The CDR3 extends over 14 amino acids. Germline V gene sequence: CDR1 MNHEY, CDR2 SVGAGI.